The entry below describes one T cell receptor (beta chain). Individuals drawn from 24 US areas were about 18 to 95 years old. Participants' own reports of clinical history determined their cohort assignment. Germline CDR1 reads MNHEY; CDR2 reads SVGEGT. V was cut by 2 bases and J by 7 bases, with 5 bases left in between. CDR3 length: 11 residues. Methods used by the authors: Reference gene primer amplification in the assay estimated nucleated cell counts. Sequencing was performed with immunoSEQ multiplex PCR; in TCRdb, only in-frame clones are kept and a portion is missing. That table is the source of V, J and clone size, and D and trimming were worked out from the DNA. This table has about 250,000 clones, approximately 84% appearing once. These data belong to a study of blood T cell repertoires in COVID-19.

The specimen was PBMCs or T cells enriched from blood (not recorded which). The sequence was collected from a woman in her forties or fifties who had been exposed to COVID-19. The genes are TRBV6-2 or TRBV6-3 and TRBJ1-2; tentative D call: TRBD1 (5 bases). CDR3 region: CASSYQGGYTF. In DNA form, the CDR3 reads TGTGCCAGCAGTTACCAGGGTGGCTACACCTTC.